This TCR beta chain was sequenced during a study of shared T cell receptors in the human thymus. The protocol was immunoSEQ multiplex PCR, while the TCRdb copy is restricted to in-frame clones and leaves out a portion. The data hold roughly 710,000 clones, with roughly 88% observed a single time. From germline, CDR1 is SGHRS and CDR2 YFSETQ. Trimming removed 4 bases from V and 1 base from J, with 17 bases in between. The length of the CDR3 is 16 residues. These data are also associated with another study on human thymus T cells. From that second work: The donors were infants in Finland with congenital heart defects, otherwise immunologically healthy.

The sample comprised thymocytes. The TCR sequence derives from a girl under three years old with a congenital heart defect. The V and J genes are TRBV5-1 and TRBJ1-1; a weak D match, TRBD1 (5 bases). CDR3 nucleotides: TGCGCCAGCAGCCCGAGCCCTCAGGGCTGGAACACTGAAGCTTTCTTT. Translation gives CASSPSPQGWNTEAFF.